This T cell receptor (beta chain) was recovered during a study of early T cells in non-severe SARS-CoV-2 infection. TCRdb re-analysed the 5' RACE reads in MiXCR, keeping a single row per CDR3 protein. This sample has roughly 120,000 distinct CDR3 sequences, with about 12% found just once. The CDR3 is 15 amino acids. Germline-derived CDR1 and CDR2 are SNHLY and FYNNEI. V was pared by 0 bases and J by 8 bases, with 13 bases between. The TCR comes from an adult who was a healthcare worker with PCR-confirmed SARS-CoV-2 infection or an uninfected control (not recorded which). The rearrangement links TRBV2 to TRBJ1-4; D is ambiguous. This specimen was whole blood, taken at baseline. The CDR3 region is CASSEALTWNEKLFF. The CDR3 DNA reads TGTGCCAGCAGTGAAGCGCTTACTTGGAACGAAAAACTGTTTTTT.